This T cell receptor (beta chain) appears in the sequencing data of a study of regulatory T cells in long-lasting Graves disease. CDR1 SGHRS and CDR2 YFSETQ come from the germline V gene. With 0 bases removed from V and 0 bases from J, the gap between germline ends came to 10 bases. The CDR3 is made up of 16 amino acids. Through Arm-PCR of CDR3 regions and iRepertoire HTBI primers, TCR beta libraries were built. MiXCR, run by TCRdb on the multiplex PCR reads, gives a single entry per CDR3 protein. Among 500,000 to 700,000 distinct CDR3 sequences listed, 16% were seen once. As to time point: newly diagnosed GD, antithyroid drugs for less than 3 months. RNA from PBMCs was the source of the TCR library. The sample also formed part of further work on T cells in Graves' hyperthyroidism and ophthalmopathy.

The sequence was obtained from a woman aged 25-40 years with Graves disease. Sequences were derived from peripheral blood mononuclear cells (PBMCs), sampled at new diagnosis, from a patient treated with antithyroid drugs. The chain couples TRBV5-1 to TRBJ1-3; no clear D. CDR3 DNA sequence: TGCGCCAGCAGCTTGGCCCCGGGGAGCTCTGGAAACACCATATATTTT. As protein: CASSLAPGSSGNTIYF.